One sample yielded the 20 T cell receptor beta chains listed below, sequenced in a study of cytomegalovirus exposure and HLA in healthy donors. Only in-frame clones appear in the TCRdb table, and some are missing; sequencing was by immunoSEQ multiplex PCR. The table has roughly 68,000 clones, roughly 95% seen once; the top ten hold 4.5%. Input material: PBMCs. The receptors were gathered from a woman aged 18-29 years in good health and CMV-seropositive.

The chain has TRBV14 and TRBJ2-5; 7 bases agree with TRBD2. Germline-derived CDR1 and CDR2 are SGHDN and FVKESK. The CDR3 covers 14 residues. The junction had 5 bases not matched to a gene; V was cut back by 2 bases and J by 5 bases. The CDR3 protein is CASSQSGLGETQYF. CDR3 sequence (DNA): TGTGCCAGCAGCCAAAGCGGACTAGGGGAGACCCAGTACTTC.

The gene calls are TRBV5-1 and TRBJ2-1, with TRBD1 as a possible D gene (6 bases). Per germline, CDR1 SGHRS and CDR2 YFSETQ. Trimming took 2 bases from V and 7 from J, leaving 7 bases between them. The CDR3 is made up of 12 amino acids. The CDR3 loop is CASSFTGNEQFF. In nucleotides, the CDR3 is TGCGCCAGCAGCTTTACAGGGAATGAGCAGTTCTTC.

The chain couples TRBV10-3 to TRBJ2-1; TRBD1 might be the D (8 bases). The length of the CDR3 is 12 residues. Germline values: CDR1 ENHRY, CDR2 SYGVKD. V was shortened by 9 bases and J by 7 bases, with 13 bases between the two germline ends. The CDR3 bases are TGTGCCATAGGACAGGGAGGGAATGAGCAGTTCTTC. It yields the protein CAIGQGGNEQFF.

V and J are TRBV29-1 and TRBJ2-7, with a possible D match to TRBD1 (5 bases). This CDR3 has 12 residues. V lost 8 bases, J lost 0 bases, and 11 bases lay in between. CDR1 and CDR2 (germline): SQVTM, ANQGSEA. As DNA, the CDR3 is TGCAGCACCACAGGTCCCTCCTACGAGCAGTACTTC. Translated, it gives CSTTGPSYEQYF.

CDR3 coding DNA: TGCGCCAGCGACGCTAGCGGGGGCTCCTACAATGAGCAGTTCTTC. Encoded protein: CASDASGGSYNEQFF. V gene TRBV5-1 combines with J gene TRBJ2-1; 10 nucleotides match TRBD2. V shed 7 bases and J 0 bases; nucleotides not matched to a gene: 4. Per the germline V gene, CDR1 is SGHRS and CDR2 is YFSETQ. The length of the CDR3 is 15 residues.

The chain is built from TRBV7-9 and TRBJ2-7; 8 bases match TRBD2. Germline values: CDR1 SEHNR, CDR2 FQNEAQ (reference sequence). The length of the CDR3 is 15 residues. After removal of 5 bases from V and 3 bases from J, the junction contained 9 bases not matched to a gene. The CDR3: CASSHTSGSSYEQYF. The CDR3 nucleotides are TGTGCCAGCAGCCATACTAGCGGATCTAGCTACGAGCAGTACTTC.

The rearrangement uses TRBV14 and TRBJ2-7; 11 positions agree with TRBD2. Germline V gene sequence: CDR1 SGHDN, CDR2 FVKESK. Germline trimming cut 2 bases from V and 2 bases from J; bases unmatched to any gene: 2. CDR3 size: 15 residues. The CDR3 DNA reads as TGTGCCAGCAGCCAAAAACTAGCGGGAGCCTACGAGCAGTACTTC. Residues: CASSQKLAGAYEQYF.

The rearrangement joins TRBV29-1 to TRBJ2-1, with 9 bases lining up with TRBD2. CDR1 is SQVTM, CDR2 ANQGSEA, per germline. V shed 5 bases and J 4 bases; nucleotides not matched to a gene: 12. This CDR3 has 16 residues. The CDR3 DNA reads TGCAGCGTTCTTAGACCGGGACTAGCAGGATACAATGAGCAGTTCTTC. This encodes CSVLRPGLAGYNEQFF.

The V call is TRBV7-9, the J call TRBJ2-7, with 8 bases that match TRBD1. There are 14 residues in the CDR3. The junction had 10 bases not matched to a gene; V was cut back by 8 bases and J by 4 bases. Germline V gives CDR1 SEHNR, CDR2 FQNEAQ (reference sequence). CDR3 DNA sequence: TGTGCCAGCGTACCGAGGACAGGGAGGTACGAGCAGTACTTC. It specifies CASVPRTGRYEQYF.

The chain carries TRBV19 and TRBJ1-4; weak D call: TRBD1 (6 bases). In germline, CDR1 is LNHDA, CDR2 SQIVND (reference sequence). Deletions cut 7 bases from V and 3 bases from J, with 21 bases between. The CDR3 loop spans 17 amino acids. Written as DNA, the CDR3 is TGTGCCAGTATCAACCGGGGGGGCGCGGGGGCTAATGAAAAACTGTTTTTT. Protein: CASINRGGAGANEKLFF.

The CDR3: CASSQAGRGSTEAFF. As DNA, the CDR3 is TGTGCCAGCAGCCAAGCTGGCAGGGGAAGCACTGAAGCTTTCTTT. The J gene is TRBJ1-1, the V gene TRBV14; weak D call: TRBD1 (6 bases). The CDR3 covers 15 residues. Germline values: CDR1 SGHDN, CDR2 FVKESK. The V and J ends lost 1 base and 4 bases respectively, with 13 bases between them.

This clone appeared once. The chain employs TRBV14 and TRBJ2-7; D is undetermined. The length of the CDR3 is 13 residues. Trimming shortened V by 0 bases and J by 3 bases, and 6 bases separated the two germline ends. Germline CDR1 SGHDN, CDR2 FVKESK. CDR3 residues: CASSQESVYEQYF. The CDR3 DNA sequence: TGTGCCAGCAGCCAAGAATCGGTCTACGAGCAGTACTTC.

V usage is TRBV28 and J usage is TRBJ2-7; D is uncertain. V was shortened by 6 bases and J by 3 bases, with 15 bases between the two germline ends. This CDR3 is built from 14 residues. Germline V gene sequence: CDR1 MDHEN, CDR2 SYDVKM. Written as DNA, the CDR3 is TGTGCCAGCAGCATTGGGCCGTTTTTCTACGAGCAGTACTTC. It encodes CASSIGPFFYEQYF.

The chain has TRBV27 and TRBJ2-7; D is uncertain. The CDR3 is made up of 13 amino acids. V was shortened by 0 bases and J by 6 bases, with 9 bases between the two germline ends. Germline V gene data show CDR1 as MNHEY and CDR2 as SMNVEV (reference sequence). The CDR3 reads CASSLSRRGEQYF. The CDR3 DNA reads TGTGCCAGCAGTTTATCGAGGCGAGGCGAGCAGTACTTC.

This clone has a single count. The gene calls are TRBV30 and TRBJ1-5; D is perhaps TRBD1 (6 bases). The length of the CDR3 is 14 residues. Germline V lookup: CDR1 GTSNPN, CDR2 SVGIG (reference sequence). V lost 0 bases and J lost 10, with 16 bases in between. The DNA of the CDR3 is TGTGCCTGGAGTGTACCAGGGGTTTGGGAACCCCAGCATTTT. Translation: CAWSVPGVWEPQHF.

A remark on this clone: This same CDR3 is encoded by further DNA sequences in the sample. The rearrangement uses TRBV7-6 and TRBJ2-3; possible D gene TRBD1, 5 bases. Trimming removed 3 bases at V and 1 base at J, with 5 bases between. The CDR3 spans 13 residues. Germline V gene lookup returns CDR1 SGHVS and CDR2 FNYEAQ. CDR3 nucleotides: TGTGCCAGCAGCTTGACAGGCACAGATACGCAGTATTTT. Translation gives CASSLTGTDTQYF.

CDR3: CASSPPTGFRETQYF. The CDR3 DNA reads as TGCGCCAGCAGCCCCCCGACAGGGTTCAGAGAGACCCAGTACTTC. J is TRBJ2-5 and V is TRBV5-1; 7 nucleotides agree with TRBD1. The junction had 10 bases not matched to a gene; V was cut back by 4 bases and J by 4 bases. Germline CDR1 and CDR2: SGHRS and YFSETQ. CDR3 length equals 15 residues.

CDR3 bases: TGTGCCAGCAGCGTTGACAGCATTTGGGTGAAAGATACGCAGTATTTT. As protein: CASSVDSIWVKDTQYF. This sequence joins TRBV7-9 and TRBJ2-3; perhaps TRBD1 as D (5 bases). The CDR3 has 16 residues. The germline gives CDR1 SEHNR, CDR2 FQNEAQ (reference sequence). V was pared by 5 bases and J by 5 bases, with 20 bases between.

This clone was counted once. The CDR3 protein is CASRPRTSGRTIQYF. CDR3 nucleotides: TGTGCCAGCAGGCCCCGGACTAGCGGGAGGACCATTCAGTACTTC. This chain uses TRBV6-6 with TRBJ2-4, with 14 bases that match TRBD2. This CDR3 spans 15 amino acids. CDR1 and CDR2 from the germline V gene are MNHNY and SVGAGI (reference sequence). The junction had 7 bases not matched to a gene; V was cut back by 6 bases and J by 9 bases.

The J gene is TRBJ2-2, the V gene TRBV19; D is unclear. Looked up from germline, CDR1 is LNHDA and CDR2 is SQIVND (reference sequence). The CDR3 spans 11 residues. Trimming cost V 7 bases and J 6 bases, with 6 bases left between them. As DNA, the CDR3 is TGTGCCAGTACTTCTGCCGGGGAGCTGTTTTTT. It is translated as CASTSAGELFF.